This T cell receptor beta chain was observed in a study of T cell repertoires in cytomegalovirus infection. Looking at the study overall: An indication of both CMV infection and matching HLA type came from public TCR beta signatures. Findings and caveats of the study: There were carriers of CMV plus the relevant HLA, and cumulative public TCR beta family frequency identified them. In two of eight donors, the top clonotype was HLA-C-restricted CMV-specific.

Trimming removed 0 bases at V and 0 bases at J, with 9 bases between. Germline V gene sequence: CDR1 MNHEY, CDR2 SVGEGT. This CDR3 comprises 16 residues. In this sample, this clonotype turned up a few times. Its antigen is unknown. TCRdb reanalysed the reads using MiXCR and keeps one entry per CDR3 protein. The sample contains 600,000 to 800,000 distinct CDR3 sequences, approximately 25% of which appear only once. This chain connects TRBV6-2 or TRBV6-3 to TRBJ1-5; D not resolved. The TCR was taken from a human donor in good health (CMV status not recorded). Some clones in this sample may be carry-over from other donors' samples. Sequenced input: CD8+ T cells from PBMCs. CDR3 bases: TGTGCCAGCAGTTACTCGGCAAGAGATAGCAATCAGCCCCAGCATTTT. Amino acids: CASSYSARDSNQPQHF.